This T cell receptor (beta chain) was captured by sequencing in a study of blood T cell repertoires in COVID-19. Study-level background: Specimens from acute and convalescent COVID-19 originated in the United States, Italy and Spain.

Assay: immunoSEQ multiplex PCR; the TCRdb copy retains only in-frame clones and omits some. The top ten hold approximately 0.56% of the sample, which has 150,000 to 200,000 clones, about nine tenths seen once. Trimming removed 5 bases from V and 2 bases from J; junction bases left unmatched: 6. The CDR3 extends over 16 amino acids. Germline V gene data show CDR1 as MNHEY and CDR2 as SVGEGT. This clonotype was obtained from a man in his fifties with acute or convalescent COVID-19. Sequenced input: peripheral blood. The chain links TRBV6-2 or TRBV6-3 to TRBJ2-3; 11 bases align to TRBD2. The CDR3 reads CASSLGLAGPTDTQYF. The CDR3, as DNA: TGTGCCAGCAGTCTCGGACTAGCGGGCCCCACAGATACGCAGTATTTT.